This is a list of T cell receptor beta chains from one sample in a study of control samples from healthy donors and cancer patients. Some clones are missing from TCRdb's copy, which holds only in-frame ones; the method was immunoSEQ multiplex PCR. The sample table includes approximately 190,000 clones. The sample comprised blood. These TCRs come from a woman aged 25 to 39 in good health. The CDR3 runs from the conserved cysteine through the conserved F or W. D genes are given only for firm matches.

CASSSWGSGAGNTEAFF | TGCGCCAGCAGCTCTTGGGGGTCAGGGGCGGGAAACACTGAAGCTTTCTTT | TRBV5-1 | NA | TRBJ1-1
CASSQSPRTGDSYGYTF | TGCGCCAGCAGTCAATCACCGCGGACAGGGGATTCTTATGGCTACACCTTC | TRBV23-1 | TRBD1 | TRBJ1-2
CASSEGGQGAPSF | TGTGCCAGCAGTGAAGGGGGACAGGGGGCTCCCTCCTTC | TRBV25-1 | TRBD1 | TRBJ2-4
CASSSLGGGYQPQHF | TGTGCCAGCAGTTCTCTCGGGGGTGGATATCAGCCCCAGCATTTT | TRBV28 | NA | TRBJ1-5
CASSFWDRGNEQFF | TGCGCCAGCAGCTTTTGGGACAGGGGGAATGAGCAGTTCTTC | TRBV5-1 | TRBD1 | TRBJ2-1
CSVEDRSSSYEQYF | TGCAGCGTCGAAGACAGGTCTTCCTCCTACGAGCAGTACTTC | TRBV29-1 | NA | TRBJ2-7
CSGPEDGYTF | TGCAGTGGGCCCGAGGATGGCTACACCTTC | TRBV20-1 | NA | TRBJ1-2
CASNGQRNEKLFF | TGTGCCAGCAACGGACAGAGGAATGAAAAACTGTTTTTT | TRBV2 | NA | TRBJ1-4
CASSKDAGPPRGGYTF | TGTGCCAGCAGCAAAGACGCTGGCCCACCAAGGGGTGGCTACACCTTC | TRBV21-1 | NA | TRBJ1-2
CASSPGGPQHF | TGTGCCAGCTCACCGGGTGGGCCCCAGCATTTT | TRBV18 | NA | TRBJ1-5
CASSEPGTSGNTMYF | TGTGCCAGCAGTGAGCCCGGGACTTCTGGAAACACCATGTATTTT | TRBV28 | NA | TRBJ1-3
CSVGWPDTF | TGCAGCGTGGGGTGGCCGGACACCTTC | TRBV29-1 | NA | TRBJ1-2
CASSPRYPGARGQPQHF | TGTGCCAGCAGCCCACGGTACCCGGGGGCGCGGGGGCAGCCCCAGCATTTT | TRBV27 | NA | TRBJ1-5
CASSFKDSLYQETQYF | TGTGCCAGCAGTTTCAAGGACAGCCTATACCAAGAGACCCAGTACTTC | TRBV28 | NA | TRBJ2-5
CASSSGPGNTIYF | TGTGCCAGCAGTTCGGGGCCTGGAAACACCATATATTTT | TRBV12-3/TRBV12-4 | NA | TRBJ1-3
CASSPGQGARGTEAFF | TGCGCCAGCAGCCCTGGACAGGGGGCTAGGGGCACTGAAGCTTTCTTT | TRBV5-1 | TRBD1 | TRBJ1-1
CSVGSPRGGYTF | TGCAGCGTTGGGTCTCCAAGAGGTGGCTACACCTTC | TRBV29-1 | NA | TRBJ1-2
CASSLGSRQGLTTQYF | TGCGCCAGCAGCTTGGGCTCTCGCCAGGGCTTAACTACGCAGTATTTT | TRBV5-1 | NA | TRBJ2-3
CASSLRDSFNEQFF | TGTGCCAGCAGCTTACGGGACAGCTTCAATGAGCAGTTCTTC | TRBV7-2 | TRBD1 | TRBJ2-1
CASGLVRVPPGNTEAFF | TGTGCTAGTGGTTTGGTACGGGTCCCCCCAGGGAACACTGAAGCTTTCTTT | TRBV12-5 | NA | TRBJ1-1
CASLSAGGDAVTQYF | TGTGCCAGCCTATCCGCGGGGGGCGACGCGGTGACCCAGTACTTC | TRBV6-6 | TRBD2 | TRBJ2-5
CASSQRQGTEAFF | TGCGCCAGCAGCCAACGACAGGGAACTGAAGCTTTCTTT | TRBV4-1 | TRBD1 | TRBJ1-1
CASSEYLTGTLNTEAFF | TGTGCCAGCAGTGAATATCTCACAGGGACCTTGAACACTGAAGCTTTCTTT | TRBV6-1 | NA | TRBJ1-1
CASSQQGGPTEAFF | TGTGCCAGCAGCCAACAAGGGGGGCCGACTGAAGCTTTCTTT | TRBV4-2 | NA | TRBJ1-1
CASSVETGRSYEQYF | TGTGCCAGCAGCGTAGAAACAGGGCGCTCCTACGAGCAGTACTTC | TRBV9 | NA | TRBJ2-7
CSASEPGGYTF | TGCAGTGCTAGCGAACCGGGTGGCTACACCTTC | TRBV20-1 | NA | TRBJ1-2
CASSRRDRGALEQYF | TGTGCCAGCAGCCGGAGAGACAGGGGAGCTCTCGAGCAGTACTTC | TRBV5-8 | TRBD1 | TRBJ2-7
CASSQAPGGRVKEKLFF | TGCGCCAGCAGCCAAGCCCCCGGGGGGAGGGTTAAGGAAAAACTGTTTTTT | TRBV4-1 | NA | TRBJ1-4
CASSQRQPLGYTF | TGTGCCAGCAGCCAACGACAGCCTCTCGGCTACACCTTC | TRBV3-1/TRBV3-2 | NA | TRBJ1-2
CATIQGGQPQHF | TGTGCCACAATTCAGGGGGGTCAGCCCCAGCATTTT | TRBV12-3/TRBV12-4 | TRBD1 | TRBJ1-5
CASSYSWGSTDTQYF | TGTGCCAGCAGTTACTCGTGGGGGAGCACAGATACGCAGTATTTT | TRBV6-5 | NA | TRBJ2-3
CASSYGGKGQPQHF | TGTGCCAGCAGTTACGGGGGCAAGGGCCAGCCCCAGCATTTT | TRBV6-5 | NA | TRBJ1-5
CASSLFPSGNTIYF | TGTGCCAGCAGCTTGTTTCCATCTGGAAACACCATATATTTT | TRBV5-5 | NA | TRBJ1-3
CASSGPRAFYEQYF | TGTGCCAGCAGCGGACCCCGGGCCTTCTACGAGCAGTACTTC | TRBV7-2 | NA | TRBJ2-7
CASRFSPGTDTQYF | TGTGCCAGCAGGTTCTCTCCGGGCACAGATACGCAGTATTTT | TRBV2 | NA | TRBJ2-3
CASSQGFYEQYF | TGTGCCAGCAGCCAGGGGTTCTACGAGCAGTACTTC | TRBV16 | NA | TRBJ2-7
CASTERDSLYEQYF | TGTGCCAGCACCGAGAGGGACTCACTCTACGAGCAGTACTTC | TRBV2 | NA | TRBJ2-7
CATSDPRQEETQYF | TGTGCCACCAGTGATCCTCGACAGGAAGAGACCCAGTACTTC | TRBV24-1 | NA | TRBJ2-5
CASSPTPDGYTEAFF | TGTGCCAGCTCCCCGACTCCCGACGGATACACTGAAGCTTTCTTT | TRBV9 | NA | TRBJ1-1
CASSSQSGNEQYF | TGTGCCAGCAGTTCCCAATCAGGTAACGAGCAGTACTTC | TRBV27 | NA | TRBJ2-7
CASSPGLVTDTQYF | TGTGCCAGCAGCCCGGGACTAGTAACAGATACGCAGTATTTT | TRBV7-2 | TRBD2 | TRBJ2-3
CASSFTDPTNEKLFF | TGCGCCAGCAGCTTTACGGACCCAACTAATGAAAAACTGTTTTTT | TRBV5-1 | NA | TRBJ1-4
CASSLFGQGKPQHF | TGTGCCAGCAGTTTATTCGGACAGGGTAAACCCCAGCATTTT | TRBV28 | TRBD1 | TRBJ1-5
CASSQDRPHEAFF | TGCGCCAGCAGCCAAGATAGGCCGCATGAAGCTTTCTTT | TRBV4-1 | NA | TRBJ1-1
CAIRSDRLNEKLFF | TGTGCCATCAGGAGTGACAGGCTTAATGAAAAACTGTTTTTT | TRBV10-3 | NA | TRBJ1-4